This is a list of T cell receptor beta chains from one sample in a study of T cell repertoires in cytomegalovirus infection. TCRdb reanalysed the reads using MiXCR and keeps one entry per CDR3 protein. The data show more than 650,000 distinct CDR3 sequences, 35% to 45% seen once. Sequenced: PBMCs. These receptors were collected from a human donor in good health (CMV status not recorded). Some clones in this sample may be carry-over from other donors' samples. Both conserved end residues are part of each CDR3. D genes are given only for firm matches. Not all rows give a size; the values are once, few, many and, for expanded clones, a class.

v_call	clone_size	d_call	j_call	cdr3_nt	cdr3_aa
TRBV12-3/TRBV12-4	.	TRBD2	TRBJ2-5	TGTGCCAGCAGCAATTTCCAGGGACTAGCGGAAGAGACCCAGTACTTC	CASSNFQGLAEETQYF
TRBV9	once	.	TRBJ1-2	TGTGCCAGCGGAGAGGGGACCCCGGCGCGCTACACCTTC	CASGEGTPARYTF
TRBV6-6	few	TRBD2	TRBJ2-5	TGTGCCAGCAGCTATGCGGGACTAGCGGGAGGGCCTGGAGAGACCCAGTACTTC	CASSYAGLAGGPGETQYF
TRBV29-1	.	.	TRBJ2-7	TGCAGCGTTGAAGGTCTCGCGGGACTCCCCTACGAGCAGTACTTC	CSVEGLAGLPYEQYF
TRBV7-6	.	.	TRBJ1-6	TGTGCCAGCAGCTTCAGACAGGCCGGTTTGGGTAATTCACCCCTCCACTTT	CASSFRQAGLGNSPLHF
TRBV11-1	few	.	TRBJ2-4	TGTGCCAGCAGCTTATGGACAGCCAGACTATCCAAAAACATTCAGTACTTC	CASSLWTARLSKNIQYF
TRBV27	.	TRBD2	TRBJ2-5	TGTGCCAGCAGTTTATCGATGACTAGCGGGAGAGAGACCCAGTACTTC	CASSLSMTSGRETQYF
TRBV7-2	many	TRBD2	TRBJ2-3	TGTGCCAGCAGCTCTCACAGCGGGAGCAGATCGGATACGCAGTATTTT	CASSSHSGSRSDTQYF
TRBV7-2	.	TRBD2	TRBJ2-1	TGTGCCAGCAGCTTAGGAGCTAGCGGGGCCACTGAGCAGTTCTTC	CASSLGASGATEQFF
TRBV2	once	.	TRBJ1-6	TGTGCCAGCAATAAGATGAGCTCCTATAATTCACCCCTCCACTTT	CASNKMSSYNSPLHF
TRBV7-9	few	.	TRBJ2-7	TGTGCCAGCACCTCAGATGACAGGAGCTACGAGCAGTACTTC	CASTSDDRSYEQYF
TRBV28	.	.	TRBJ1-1	TGTGCCAGCGTCAGGACCACTGAAGCTTTCTTT	CASVRTTEAFF
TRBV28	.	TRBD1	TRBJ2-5	TGTGCCACCCATACACAGGGGCTGGAGACCCAGTACTTC	CATHTQGLETQYF
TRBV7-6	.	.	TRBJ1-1	TGTGCCAGCAGCCATACATCTGGACTCTCGAACACTGAAGCTTTCTTT	CASSHTSGLSNTEAFF
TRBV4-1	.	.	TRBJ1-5	TGCGCCAGCAGCCGCGAACACAATCAGCCCCAGCATTTT	CASSREHNQPQHF
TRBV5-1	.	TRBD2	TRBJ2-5	TGCGCCAGCAGCAGAAGACTAGCGGGAGGGGGCGAGGAGACCCAGTACTTC	CASSRRLAGGGEETQYF
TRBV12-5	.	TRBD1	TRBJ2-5	TGTGCTAGTGGTTTGGTACGAGGGACAGGGAAGGAGACCCAGTACTTC	CASGLVRGTGKETQYF
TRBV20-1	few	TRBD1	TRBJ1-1	TGCAGTGCTAGTCCGACAGGGAAGAACACTGAAGCTTTCTTT	CSASPTGKNTEAFF
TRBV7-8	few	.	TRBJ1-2	TGTGCCAGCAGCTCGGTCTCCCTCGGCGGTGGCTACACCTTC	CASSSVSLGGGYTF
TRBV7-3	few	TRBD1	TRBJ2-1	TGTGCCAGCAGCTTTGGGGGACAGATGCAGTTCTTC	CASSFGGQMQFF
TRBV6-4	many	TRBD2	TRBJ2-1	TGTGCCAGCAGTGAGACTAGCGGGGGGTACAATGAGCAGTTCTTC	CASSETSGGYNEQFF
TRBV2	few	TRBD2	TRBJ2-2	TGTGCCACGGGACTAGCGGGAGATGGTACCGGGGAGCTGTTTTTT	CATGLAGDGTGELFF
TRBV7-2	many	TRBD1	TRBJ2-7	TGTGCCAGCAGCTTAGGTGGGGACAGTTCCTACGAGCAGTACTTC	CASSLGGDSSYEQYF
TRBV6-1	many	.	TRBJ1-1	TGTGCCAGCAGTGAAGCTCCCCTCGCGGGGAACACTGAAGCTTTCTTT	CASSEAPLAGNTEAFF
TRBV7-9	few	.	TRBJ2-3	TGTGCCAGCAGCGCGGGACAGCAAACTAGCACAGATACGCAGTATTTT	CASSAGQQTSTDTQYF
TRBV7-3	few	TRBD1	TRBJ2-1	TGTGCCAGCAGCTTAGAGGGACAGGGTGGCGGAGAACAGTTCTTC	CASSLEGQGGGEQFF
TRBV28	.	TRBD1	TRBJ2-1	TGTGCCAGCAGTTTAGACAGGGGTTTCAATGAGCAGTTCTTC	CASSLDRGFNEQFF
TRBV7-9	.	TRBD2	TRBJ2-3	TGTGCCAGCAGCGAATATAGCGGGGGGGCCGCAGATACGCAGTATTTT	CASSEYSGGAADTQYF
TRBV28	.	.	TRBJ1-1	TGTGCCAGCAGTTTAGGGGTTAAGGGGACCACGGCTTTCTTT	CASSLGVKGTTAFF
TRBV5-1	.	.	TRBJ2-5	TGCGCCAGCAGCCTCCTGATAGGTCCGGGCCCGGAGACCCAGTACTTC	CASSLLIGPGPETQYF
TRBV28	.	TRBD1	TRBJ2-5	TGTGCCAGCAGGGGACAGACCATCCAAGAGACCCAGTACTTC	CASRGQTIQETQYF
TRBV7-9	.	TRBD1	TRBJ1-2	TGTGCCAGCAGCTTGCTGACAGGGGGCGATGGCTACACCTTC	CASSLLTGGDGYTF
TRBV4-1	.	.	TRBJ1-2	TGCGCCAGCAGCCAAGTATTTGACTATGGCTACACCTTC	CASSQVFDYGYTF
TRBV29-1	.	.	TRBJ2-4	TGCAGCGTTGAGCGCGCGGCAGGGCAAATTCAGTACTTC	CSVERAAGQIQYF
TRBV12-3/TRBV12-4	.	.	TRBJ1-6	TGTGCCAGCAGTTTAAGGGATTGGGGCAATTCACCCCTCCACTTT	CASSLRDWGNSPLHF
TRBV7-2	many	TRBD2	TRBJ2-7	TGTGCCAGCAGCTTAGTAGGGGGCTGGGCGGGAGGGCCTTTTTACGAGCAGTACTTC	CASSLVGGWAGGPFYEQYF
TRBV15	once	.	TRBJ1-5	TGTGCCACCAGCAGAGGGTTGGGTCTTGGGGATCAGCCCCAGCATTTT	CATSRGLGLGDQPQHF